These 9 T cell receptor beta chains were sequenced from one sample in a study of blood T cells in healthy people across ages. A second 7 to 11 cycle PCR used barcoded and J-beta primers. TCRdb reanalysed the 5' RACE reads using MiXCR and keeps one entry per CDR3 protein. The profile shows roughly 1.9 million distinct CDR3 sequences, roughly two fifths of them singletons. The sample was blood. The receptors stem from a human donor in good health.

This clonotype has a handful of counts. The chain joins TRBV27 to TRBJ1-6; D may be TRBD1 (6 bases). Trimming cost V 4 bases and J 10 bases, with 17 bases left between them. In germline, CDR1 is MNHEY, CDR2 SMNVEV (reference sequence). CDR3 length: 15 amino acids. CDR3 residues: CASSSWDTGSSPLHF. DNA for the CDR3: TGTGCCAGCAGTTCCTGGGATACAGGGAGCTCACCCCTCCACTTT.

CDR3 in amino acids: CSASGRLAGANVLTF. Here the CDR3 DNA reads TGCAGTGCTAGTGGACGACTGGCCGGGGCCAACGTCCTGACTTTC. This chain joins TRBV20-1 and TRBJ2-6; D gene unclear. Per germline, CDR1 DFQATT and CDR2 SNEGSKA (reference sequence). This CDR3 is built from 15 residues. With 3 bases removed from V and 4 bases from J, the gap between germline ends came to 13 bases.

This clonotype is a singleton in its sample. This sequence joins TRBV9 and TRBJ2-7; D is tentatively TRBD1 or TRBD2 (5 bases each). CDR3 length equals 13 residues. From germline, CDR1 is SGDLS and CDR2 YYNGEE. Between the trimmed V and J ends, which lost 0 bases and 5 bases, there was a span of 9 bases. The CDR3 protein is CASSVGGYHEQYF. The CDR3 nucleotides read TGTGCCAGCAGCGTAGGGGGGTACCACGAGCAGTACTTC.

The rearrangement uses TRBV20-1 and TRBJ2-1; 8 bases match TRBD2. V was clipped by 6 bases and J by 5 bases; unmatched bases: 9. In germline, CDR1 is DFQATT, CDR2 SNEGSKA (reference sequence). This CDR3 spans 14 amino acids. The CDR3 spells CSAAGLAQNNEQFF. The CDR3 bases are TGCAGTGCCGCAGGACTAGCTCAAAACAATGAGCAGTTCTTC.

CDR3 residues: CASSLGVLAVKLVGNEQFF. Written as DNA, the CDR3 is TGTGCCAGCAGCTTAGGGGTCTTAGCGGTAAAATTGGTAGGCAATGAGCAGTTCTTC. This chain links TRBV7-2 with TRBJ2-1; D is possibly TRBD2 (6 bases). The CDR3 has 19 residues. Germline V gene sequence: CDR1 SGHTA, CDR2 FQGNSA. Trimming took 1 base from V and 6 from J, leaving 25 bases between them.

The J gene is TRBJ2-4, the V gene TRBV5-1; 14 bases fit TRBD2. Judging by the DNA end, TRBJ2-5 fits better; the J call may be wrong. Germline V gene data show CDR1 as SGHRS and CDR2 as YFSETQ. The CDR3 is 16 amino acids. The CDR3 is CASSSGLAGVLETQYF. The CDR3 DNA reads as TGCGCCAGCAGCTCGGGACTAGCGGGGGTCTTGGAGACCCAGTACTTC.

This clonotype was seen just once. The junction differs from germline at one of its ends, possibly a read error. CDR3 bases: TGTGCCAGCCGCTTAGTAGCAGAGCCACAGCCCCAGCATTTT. This gives the protein CASRLVAEPQPQHF. The J gene is TRBJ1-5, the V gene TRBV7-2; D call uncertain. The CDR3 sequence is 14 residues long. Germline-derived CDR1 and CDR2 are SGHTA and FQGNSA. Combining the CDR3 with reference TRBV7-2 and TRBJ1-5 gives the whole variable domain GAGVSQSPSNKVTEKGKDVELRCDPISGHTALYWYRQSLGQGLEFLIYFQGNSAPDKSGLPSDRFSAERTGGSVSTLTIQRTQQEDSAVYLCASRLVAEPQPQHFGDGTRLSIL.

The chain links TRBV7-9 to TRBJ2-2; 7 bases align to TRBD2. V lost 4 bases, J lost 3 bases, and 11 bases stayed unmatched. Germline V gene data show CDR1 as SEHNR and CDR2 as FQNEAQ (reference sequence). The CDR3 runs to 17 residues. CDR3 protein: CASSYRLASPHTGELFF. The CDR3 DNA reads as TGTGCCAGCAGCTACCGACTAGCTTCTCCACACACCGGGGAGCTGTTTTTT.

This CDR3 is CASSGGTGEFGYTF. CDR3 DNA sequence: TGCGCCAGCAGCGGCGGGACAGGGGAATTTGGCTACACCTTC. The chain uses TRBV5-1 and TRBJ1-2; 10 positions agree with TRBD1. The CDR3 runs to 14 residues. Germline CDR1 and CDR2: SGHRS and YFSETQ. The V segment lost 4 bases and the J segment 7 bases; nucleotides outside the gene matches: 7. The full variable domain, in which reference TRBV5-1 and TRBJ1-2 provide the parts outside the CDR3, is KAGVTQTPRYLIKTRGQQVTLSCSPISGHRSVSWYQQTPGQGLQFLFEYFSETQRNKGNFPGRFSGRQFSNSRSEMNVSTLELGDSALYLCASSGGTGEFGYTFGSGTRLTVV.